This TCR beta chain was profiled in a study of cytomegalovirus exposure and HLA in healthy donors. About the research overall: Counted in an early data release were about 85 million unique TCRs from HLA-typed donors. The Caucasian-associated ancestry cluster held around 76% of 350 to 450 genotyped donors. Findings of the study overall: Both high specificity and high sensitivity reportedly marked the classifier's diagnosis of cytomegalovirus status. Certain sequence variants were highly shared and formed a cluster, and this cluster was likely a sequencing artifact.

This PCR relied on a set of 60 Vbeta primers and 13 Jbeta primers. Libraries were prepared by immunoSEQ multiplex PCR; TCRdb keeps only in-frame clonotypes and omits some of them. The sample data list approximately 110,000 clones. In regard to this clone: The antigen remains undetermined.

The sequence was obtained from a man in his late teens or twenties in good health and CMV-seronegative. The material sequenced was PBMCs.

CDR3 loop: CSVGTSGREQFF. The CDR3 DNA sequence: TGCAGCGTTGGGACTAGCGGGAGGGAGCAGTTCTTC. The chain recombines TRBV29-1 with TRBJ2-1, with 14 bases aligning to TRBD2. CDR3 length: 12 amino acids. The trim removed 4 bases at V and 10 bases at J, leaving 0 bases unmatched. Germline V gene sequence: CDR1 SQVTM, CDR2 ANQGSEA.